This note documents a single T cell receptor (beta chain) sequence. The junction does not match germline at one end; this may be a read error. This CDR3 spans 17 amino acids. Germline V gives CDR1 SGHRS, CDR2 YFSETQ. The sample comes from a study of blood T cell repertoires in COVID-19. For the study at large: T cells, B-cell-depleted T cells, or PBMCs supplied cDNA or gDNA.

The data were produced by immunoSEQ multiplex PCR, yet TCRdb's version contains in-frame clones alone and is incomplete. Counted here are some 190,000 clones, roughly three quarters occurring once; the ten biggest clones make up over 13%. Adults between roughly 18 and 89 years of age took part from approximately 24 US areas. Participants reported their clinical history, and cohort assignment relied on those reports. Individuals in the exposed group had encountered a COVID-19 case within 2 weeks preceding study entry. This TCR came from a man in his 60s who had been exposed to COVID-19. This sequence joins TRBV5-1 and TRBJ2-2; tentatively, D is TRBD2 (7 bases). The sample consisted of PBMCs or T cells enriched from blood (not recorded which). CDR3: CASRRGVSSGTHRGAVF. CDR3 coding DNA: TGCGCCAGCAGGAGAGGGGTGTCGAGCGGGACACACCGGGGAGCTGTTTTT.